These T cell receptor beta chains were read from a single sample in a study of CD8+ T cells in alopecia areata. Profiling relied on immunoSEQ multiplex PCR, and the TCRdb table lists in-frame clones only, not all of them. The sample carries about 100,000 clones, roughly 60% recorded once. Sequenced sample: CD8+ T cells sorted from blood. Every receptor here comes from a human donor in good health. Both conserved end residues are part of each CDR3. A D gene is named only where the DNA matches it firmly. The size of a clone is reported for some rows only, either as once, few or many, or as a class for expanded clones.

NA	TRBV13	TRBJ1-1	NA	TGTGCCAGCAGCTCTCGACGGGGGAGGACTGAAGCTTTCTTT	CASSSRRGRTEAFF
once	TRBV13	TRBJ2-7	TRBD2	TGTGCCAGCAGCCACGGGACTAGCGGGGGAAGCTCCTACGAGCAGTACTTC	CASSHGTSGGSSYEQYF
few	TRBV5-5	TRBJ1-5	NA	TGTGCCAGCAGCTTGGATGCTTACCAAGGCAGCAATCAGCCCCAGCATTTT	CASSLDAYQGSNQPQHF
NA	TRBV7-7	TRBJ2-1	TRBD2	TGTGCTAGCAGCTTAGTACTAGCGGATTACAATGAGCAGTTCTTC	CASSLVLADYNEQFF
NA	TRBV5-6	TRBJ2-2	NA	TGTGCCAGCAGCGCCGAGTGGGGGACTCCGAACACCGGGGAGCTGTTTTTT	CASSAEWGTPNTGELFF
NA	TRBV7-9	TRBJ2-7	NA	TGTGCCAGCAGCTCCCTCTCATACGAGCAGTACTTC	CASSSLSYEQYF
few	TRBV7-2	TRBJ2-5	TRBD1	TGTGCCAGCAGCTCGACAGGGGCGCCGGGAGAGACCCAGTACTTC	CASSSTGAPGETQYF
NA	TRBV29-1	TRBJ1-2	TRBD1	TGCAGCGCCTGGGGGACAGCTTATAACTATGGCTACACCTTC	CSAWGTAYNYGYTF
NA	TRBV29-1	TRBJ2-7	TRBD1	TGCAGCGTTTGGGGACAGGGGAACGAGCAGTACTTC	CSVWGQGNEQYF
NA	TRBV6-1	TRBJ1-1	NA	TGTGCCAGCAAAAACCTACCCCAGGAAGCTTTCTTT	CASKNLPQEAFF
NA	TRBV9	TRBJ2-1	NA	TGTGCCAGCAGCTTCAGCCCTAGTGAGCAGTTCTTC	CASSFSPSEQFF
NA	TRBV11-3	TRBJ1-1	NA	TGTGCCAGCAGCTTGTCAGGGCGCACTGAAGCTTTCTTT	CASSLSGRTEAFF
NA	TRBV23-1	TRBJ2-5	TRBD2	TGCGCCAGCGGTATAGCGGGGGGGCCTGTGGAGACCCAGTACTTC	CASGIAGGPVETQYF
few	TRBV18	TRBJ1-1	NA	TGTGCCAGCTCACCACCGGGCAGGGGTGAAGCTTTCTTT	CASSPPGRGEAFF
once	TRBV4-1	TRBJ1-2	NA	TGCGCCAGCAGCCTCAGGATTACAGGGAACTATGGCTACACCTTC	CASSLRITGNYGYTF
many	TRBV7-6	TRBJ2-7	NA	TGTGCCAGCAGCCCATACGGGGACACCTCCTACGAGCAGTACTTC	CASSPYGDTSYEQYF
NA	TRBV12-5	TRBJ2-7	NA	TGTGCTAGTGGTTTGGTCGTGGGGTCTCTGGGCGAGCAGTACTTC	CASGLVVGSLGEQYF
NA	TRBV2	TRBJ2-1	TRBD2	TGTGCCAGCAGTGGTCCTAGCGGGGGGGCCAGGGTTGAGCAGTTCTTC	CASSGPSGGARVEQFF
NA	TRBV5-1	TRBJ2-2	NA	TGCGCCAGCAGCGTCGTGAGGGGCGCCTCGAACACCGGGGAGCTGTTTTTT	CASSVVRGASNTGELFF
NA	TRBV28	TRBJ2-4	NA	TGTGCCAGCAGTTCAACGGGGGCCTGGAACATTCAGTACTTC	CASSSTGAWNIQYF
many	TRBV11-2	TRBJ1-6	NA	TGTGCCAGCAGCTTAGCTTCCGGGGGTTATAATTCACCCCTCCACTTT	CASSLASGGYNSPLHF
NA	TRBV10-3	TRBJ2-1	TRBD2	TGTGCCATCAGTGGGGCTAGCGGGGGGGCTAGCTACAATGAGCAGTTCTTC	CAISGASGGASYNEQFF
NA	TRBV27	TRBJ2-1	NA	TGTGCCAGCAGTCTTTGGGACCCCGGAGACAATGAGCAGTTCTTC	CASSLWDPGDNEQFF
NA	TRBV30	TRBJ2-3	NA	TGTGCCTGGGGGGGCGGAGCGGGAGATACGCAGTATTTT	CAWGGGAGDTQYF
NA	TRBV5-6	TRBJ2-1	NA	TGTGCCAGCAGCTTAGGGAACAATGAGCAGTTCTTC	CASSLGNNEQFF